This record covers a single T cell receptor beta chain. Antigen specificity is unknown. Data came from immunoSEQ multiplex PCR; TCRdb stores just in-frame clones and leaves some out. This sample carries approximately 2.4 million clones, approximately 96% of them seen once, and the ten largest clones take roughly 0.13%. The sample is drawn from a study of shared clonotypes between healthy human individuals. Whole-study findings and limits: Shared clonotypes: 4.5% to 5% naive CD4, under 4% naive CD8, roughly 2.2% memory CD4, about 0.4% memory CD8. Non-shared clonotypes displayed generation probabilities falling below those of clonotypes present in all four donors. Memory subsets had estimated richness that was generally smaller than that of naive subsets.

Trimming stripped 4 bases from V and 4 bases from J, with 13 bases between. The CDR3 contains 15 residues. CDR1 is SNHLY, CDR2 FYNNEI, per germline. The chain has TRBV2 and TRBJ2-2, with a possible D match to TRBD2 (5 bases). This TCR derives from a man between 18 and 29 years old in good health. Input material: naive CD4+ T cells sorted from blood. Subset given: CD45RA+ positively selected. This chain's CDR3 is CASSALSSGTGELFF. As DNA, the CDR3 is TGTGCCAGCAGTGCTTTATCCAGCGGCACCGGGGAGCTGTTTTTT.